Following are 2 T cell receptor beta chains from one sample sequenced in a study of shared T cell receptors in the human thymus. Sequencing used immunoSEQ multiplex PCR; TCRdb keeps in-frame clones, though not all of them. The data show more than 550,000 clones, approximately 89% seen once. These data were likewise used in another study, on human thymus T cells.

Sequencing was done on a sample of thymocytes. These receptors were obtained from a boy under three years old with a congenital heart defect.

As DNA, the CDR3 is TGTGCCAGCAGTGAAAAGGGGGCGCGGGACACCGGGGAGCTGTTTTTT. Translated, it gives CASSEKGARDTGELFF. The genes are TRBV2 and TRBJ2-2; 7 bases map to TRBD1. The V gene's germline CDR1 is SNHLY and CDR2 FYNNEI. The CDR3 runs 16 residues. Germline trimming cut 2 bases from V and 3 bases from J; bases unmatched to any gene: 6.

About this clone: This same CDR3 is encoded by further DNA sequences in the sample. The chain carries TRBV18 and TRBJ2-7; D is perhaps TRBD1 (6 bases). CDR3 length: 14 amino acids. With 3 bases removed from V and 4 bases from J, the gap between germline ends came to 13 bases. Looked up from germline, CDR1 is KGHSH and CDR2 is LQKENI. DNA of the CDR3: TGTGCCAGCTCACCTGGGGACACTCTTTACGAGCAGTACTTC. Protein sequence: CASSPGDTLYEQYF.